This is a list of T cell receptor beta chains from one sample in a study of T cells in Graves' hyperthyroidism and ophthalmopathy. TCRdb ran MiXCR on the multiplex PCR reads and lists one entry per CDR3 protein. This sample has about 740,000 distinct CDR3 sequences, with 11% to 15% found just once. Sequencing was performed on blood. These receptors all stem from a woman between 18 and 30 years old with Graves' hyperthyroidism. The CDR3 runs from the conserved cysteine through the conserved F or W. A D gene is named only where the DNA matches it firmly. The size of a clone is reported for some rows only, either as once, few or many, or as a class for expanded clones.

TRBD1,many,TRBJ2-7,TRBV27,CASSLEGAGSYEQYF,TGTGCCAGCAGTTTAGAGGGGGCAGGCTCCTACGAGCAGTACTTC
.,.,TRBJ2-3,TRBV6-1,CASRRTGPGWDTQYF,TGTGCCAGCAGACGAACAGGGCCCGGATGGGATACGCAGTATTTT
TRBD1,.,TRBJ2-1,TRBV7-8,CASSVTGTGGLIDEQFF,TGCGCCAGCAGCGTTACCGGGACAGGGGGCTTGATCGATGAGCAGTTCTTC
.,many,TRBJ2-1,TRBV18,CASSPTADSWNNEQFF,TGTGCCAGCTCACCAACGGCGGATAGTTGGAACAATGAGCAGTTCTTC
.,.,TRBJ2-4,TRBV2,CASSDQGGLISIQYF,TGTGCCAGCAGTGATCAGGGGGGATTGATTAGTATTCAGTACTTC
TRBD1,many,TRBJ2-2,TRBV11-2,CASSLRGRTGELFF,TGTGCCAGCAGCTTAAGGGGGCGAACCGGGGAGCTGTTTTTT
.,few,TRBJ2-2,TRBV7-8,CASRPTTTSGELFF,TGTGCCAGCAGACCAACCACCACGTCCGGGGAGCTGTTTTTT
.,few,TRBJ2-5,TRBV5-1,CASSGSRETQYF,TGCGCCAGCAGCGGGAGTCGGGAGACCCAGTACTTC
TRBD1,.,TRBJ1-2,TRBV2,CASREGQGGGYTF,TGTGCCAGCAGGGAAGGACAGGGAGGGGGCTACACCTTC
.,few,TRBJ2-7,TRBV29-1,CSVEDPGGLYEQYF,TGCAGCGTTGAAGATCCTGGGGGCCTCTACGAGCAGTACTTC
.,.,TRBJ2-7,TRBV15,CATSSQGRTRQYEQYF,TGTGCCACCAGCAGCCAAGGGAGGACCCGCCAATACGAGCAGTACTTC
TRBD2,many,TRBJ2-1,TRBV6-2/TRBV6-3,CASSYSLTSGSLYNEQFF,TGTGCCAGCAGTTACTCCCTGACTAGCGGGAGCCTCTACAATGAGCAGTTCTTC
TRBD1,many,TRBJ1-2,TRBV28,CASSSPNYDRAGYTF,TGTGCCAGCAGTTCCCCTAACTACGACAGGGCTGGCTACACCTTC
TRBD2,.,TRBJ2-1,TRBV6-2/TRBV6-3,CASSPLLAGGGNEQFF,TGTGCCAGCAGTCCCCTACTAGCGGGGGGGGGGAATGAGCAGTTCTTC
TRBD1,few,TRBJ2-5,TRBV28,CASSLFGQGSQETQYF,TGTGCCAGCAGTCTTTTCGGACAGGGTTCACAAGAGACCCAGTACTTC
.,many,TRBJ2-2,TRBV2,CASSEYRNTGELFF,TGTGCCAGCAGTGAGTACAGGAACACCGGGGAGCTGTTTTTT
.,.,TRBJ2-2,TRBV7-9,CASSTLGTGELFF,TGTGCCAGCAGCACACTAGGTACCGGGGAGCTGTTTTTT
.,.,TRBJ2-3,TRBV3-1,CASSQGGRDTQYF,TGTGCCAGCAGCCAAGGAGGCAGGGATACGCAGTATTTT
.,.,TRBJ2-6,TRBV6-1,CASSDISGANVLTF,TGTGCCAGCAGTGACATCTCTGGGGCCAACGTCCTGACTTTC
.,few,TRBJ1-3,TRBV19,CASSPGHYPGNTIYF,TGTGCCAGTAGTCCGGGACACTATCCTGGAAACACCATATATTTT
TRBD1,many,TRBJ2-5,TRBV2,CASYMWDRAGQWETQYF,TGTGCCAGCTATATGTGGGACAGGGCTGGCCAGTGGGAGACCCAGTACTTC
TRBD2,.,TRBJ2-1,TRBV6-8,CASRGFGTSGNEQFF,TGTGCCAGCAGGGGGTTTGGAACTAGCGGTAATGAGCAGTTCTTC
.,many,TRBJ2-1,TRBV7-8,CASSFGRDEQFF,TGTGCCAGCAGCTTCGGACGGGATGAGCAGTTCTTC
.,few,TRBJ1-1,TRBV20-1,CSARDGGPGTEAFF,TGCAGTGCTAGAGATGGGGGGCCGGGCACTGAAGCTTTCTTT
.,.,TRBJ1-3,TRBV6-2/TRBV6-3,CASSRVFGSGNTIYF,TGTGCCAGCAGTAGGGTGTTCGGCTCTGGAAACACCATATATTTT
.,many,TRBJ1-6,TRBV15,CATRSSYNSPLHF,TGTGCCACCCGGAGCTCCTATAATTCACCCCTCCACTTT
.,few,TRBJ1-4,TRBV7-3,CASSLRPGEKLFF,TGTGCCAGCAGCTTACGCCCCGGTGAAAAACTGTTTTTT
TRBD1,many,TRBJ2-7,TRBV4-1,CASSQETGVYEQYF,TGCGCCAGCAGCCAAGAGACAGGGGTCTACGAGCAGTACTTC
.,many,TRBJ1-5,TRBV28,CASSPVGQPQHF,TGTGCCAGCAGCCCGGTCGGTCAGCCCCAGCATTTT
.,.,TRBJ2-2,TRBV10-3,CAISYGRGFGGELFF,TGTGCCATCAGTTACGGCAGGGGATTCGGCGGGGAGCTGTTTTTT
.,.,TRBJ2-2,TRBV11-2,CASSSSAGELFF,TGTGCCAGCAGCTCGTCCGCCGGGGAGCTGTTTTTT
TRBD1,few,TRBJ1-6,TRBV20-1,CSAREAGGDYNSPLHF,TGCAGTGCTAGAGAGGCAGGGGGTGACTATAATTCACCCCTCCACTTT
.,many,TRBJ1-5,TRBV6-2/TRBV6-3,CASSYLVQAGLSNQPQHF,TGTGCCAGCAGTTACTTGGTCCAGGCAGGGCTTAGCAATCAGCCCCAGCATTTT
.,few,TRBJ2-5,TRBV9,CASSVVPRSETQYF,TGTGCCAGCAGCGTAGTACCCAGATCGGAGACCCAGTACTTC
TRBD2,many,TRBJ2-1,TRBV20-1,CSARDGGLAGARVYNEQFF,TGCAGTGCTAGAGATGGCGGACTAGCGGGAGCCCGCGTTTACAATGAGCAGTTCTTC
TRBD1,.,TRBJ2-1,TRBV11-2,CASSWTGDEQFF,TGTGCCAGCAGCTGGACAGGGGATGAGCAGTTCTTC
.,.,TRBJ2-5,TRBV10-1,CASSVGSSNQETQYF,TGCGCCAGCAGTGTGGGTTCGTCTAACCAAGAGACCCAGTACTTC
TRBD2,many,TRBJ2-2,TRBV6-1,CASRIRLAPNTGELFF,TGTGCCAGCAGGATTCGACTAGCGCCGAACACCGGGGAGCTGTTTTTT
.,many,TRBJ1-5,TRBV20-1,CSARDRTSNQPQHF,TGCAGTGCTAGAGATCGGACCAGCAATCAGCCCCAGCATTTT
TRBD1,many,TRBJ2-1,TRBV30,CAWTPTGAFEQFF,TGTGCCTGGACCCCGACAGGGGCGTTTGAGCAGTTCTTC
.,.,TRBJ1-5,TRBV28,CASSRRMRQSQHF,TGTGCCAGCAGTCGACGGATGCGTCAGTCCCAGCATTTT
.,.,TRBJ2-2,TRBV20-1,CSARGRSEELFF,TGCAGTGCTAGAGGTCGGTCGGAGGAGCTGTTTTTT
.,many,TRBJ1-1,TRBV6-1,CASSKGWMNTEAFF,TGTGCCAGCAGCAAGGGTTGGATGAACACTGAAGCTTTCTTT
TRBD2,.,TRBJ2-7,TRBV7-9,CASSSRGGGSLRTYEQYF,TGTGCCAGCAGCTCCCGGGGGGGGGGATCCCTCCGGACCTACGAGCAGTACTTC
TRBD2,many,TRBJ2-3,TRBV27,CASRAGTSFTDTQYF,TGTGCCAGCAGGGCCGGGACTAGCTTCACAGATACGCAGTATTTT
TRBD1,many,TRBJ2-7,TRBV12-3/TRBV12-4,CASSFAGGGYEQYF,TGTGCCAGCAGTTTTGCAGGGGGTGGATACGAGCAGTACTTC
TRBD1,many,TRBJ1-5,TRBV29-1,CSIRTGGGQPQHF,TGCAGCATTCGGACAGGGGGAGGTCAGCCCCAGCATTTT
.,many,TRBJ2-2,TRBV6-5,CASSYVNTGELFF,TGTGCCAGCAGTTACGTGAACACCGGGGAGCTGTTTTTT
TRBD2,few,TRBJ2-7,TRBV5-8,CASSSRLARFYEQYF,TGTGCCAGCAGCTCTAGACTAGCGAGATTCTACGAGCAGTACTTC
.,many,TRBJ1-1,TRBV12-3/TRBV12-4,CASSFQQGWNTEAFF,TGTGCCAGCAGTTTTCAGCAGGGATGGAACACTGAAGCTTTCTTT
.,few,TRBJ1-1,TRBV7-8,CASTRHWDTEAFF,TGTGCCAGCACCAGACATTGGGACACTGAAGCTTTCTTT
.,many,TRBJ1-2,TRBV5-6,CASSLYTQGYTF,TGTGCCAGCAGCTTGTATACCCAGGGCTACACCTTC
.,many,TRBJ2-7,TRBV9,CASSVGDSPYEQYF,TGCGCCAGCAGTGTGGGGGACTCCCCCTACGAGCAGTACTTC
.,many,TRBJ1-2,TRBV6-6,CASSYSTGTVNGYTF,TGTGCCAGCAGTTACTCCACTGGAACGGTTAATGGCTACACCTTC
TRBD2,many,TRBJ2-1,TRBV7-9,CASSPRDYRASYNEQFF,TGTGCCAGCAGCCCCCGGGACTACCGAGCCTCCTACAATGAGCAGTTCTTC
TRBD2,.,TRBJ2-2,TRBV6-5,CASSYRTGGTGELFF,TGTGCCAGCAGTTACCGGACGGGGGGGACCGGGGAGCTGTTTTTT
TRBD2,few,TRBJ2-2,TRBV7-9,CASSTGLALTGELFF,TGTGCCAGCAGCACCGGACTAGCCCTCACCGGGGAGCTGTTTTTT
.,many,TRBJ1-2,TRBV30,CAWSRVGGASNGYTF,TGTGCCTGGAGTCGAGTCGGCGGAGCATCCAATGGCTACACCTTC
TRBD1,.,TRBJ2-1,TRBV5-6,CASSLVDRAVHEQFF,TGTGCCAGCAGCTTGGTGGACAGGGCGGTGCATGAGCAGTTCTTC